This paragraph reports one T cell receptor beta chain. Its antigen is unknown. Germline CDR1 reads GTSNPN; CDR2 reads SVGIG (reference sequence). The V end lost 3 bases, the J end lost 2 bases, and 7 bases lay between the germline ends. The CDR3 runs 12 residues. The data were obtained in a study of immune evolution from preneoplasia to lung adenocarcinoma. Sequencing used immunoSEQ multiplex PCR; TCRdb keeps in-frame clones, though not all of them. The sample lists about 8,400 clones; about four fifths were seen once. Study findings and constraints: KRAS-mutant nodules had the highest T cell clonality.

The chain employs TRBV30 and TRBJ1-1; D is undetermined. The TCR comes from a person between 45 and 65 years old with lung adenocarcinoma. Sequencing was done on a sample of FFPE invasive lung adenocarcinoma tissue. The CDR3 nucleotides read TGTGCCTGGAGCAGAGAAAACACTGAAGCTTTCTTT. Protein: CAWSRENTEAFF.